The source of this T cell receptor beta chain is a study of T-cell memory formation after mild COVID-19. TCRdb independently ran MiXCR on the 5' RACE reads; one entry per CDR3 protein. The table lists approximately 580,000 distinct CDR3 sequences, about a fifth of them singletons. CDR1 and CDR2 (germline): SGHVS, FQNEAQ. V lost 5 bases and J 4 bases, leaving 11 bases between the germline ends. The CDR3 runs 13 residues. Material for sequencing was PBMCs or a T cell subset sorted from them (not recorded which). V is TRBV7-8 and J is TRBJ1-2; possible D gene TRBD1, 5 bases. This receptor was obtained from an adult woman who had mild COVID-19 (a few samples of this study predate the infection). Cell type and time point are not known. The CDR3 DNA sequence: TGTGCCAGCAGCCCCCGGGGCAGCTATGGCTACACCTTC. Translation gives CASSPRGSYGYTF.